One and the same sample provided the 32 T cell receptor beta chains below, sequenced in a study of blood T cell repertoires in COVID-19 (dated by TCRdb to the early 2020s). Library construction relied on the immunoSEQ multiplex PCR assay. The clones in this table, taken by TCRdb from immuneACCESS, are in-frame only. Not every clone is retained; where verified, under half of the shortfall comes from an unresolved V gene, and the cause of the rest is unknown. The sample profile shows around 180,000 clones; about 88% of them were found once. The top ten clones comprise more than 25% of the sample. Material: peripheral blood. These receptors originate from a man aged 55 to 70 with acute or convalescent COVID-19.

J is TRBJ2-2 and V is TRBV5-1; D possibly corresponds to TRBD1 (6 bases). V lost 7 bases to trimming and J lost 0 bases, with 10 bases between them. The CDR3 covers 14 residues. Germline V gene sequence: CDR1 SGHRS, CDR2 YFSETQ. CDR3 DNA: TGCGCCAGCCGCAGGGGCACGAACACCGGGGAGCTGTTTTTT. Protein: CASRRGTNTGELFF.

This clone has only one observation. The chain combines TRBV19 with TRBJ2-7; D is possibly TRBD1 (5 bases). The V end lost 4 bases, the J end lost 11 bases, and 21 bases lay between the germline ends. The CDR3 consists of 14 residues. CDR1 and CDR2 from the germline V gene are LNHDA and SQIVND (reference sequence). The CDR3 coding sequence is TGTGCCAGTAGTACCGTTGACAGTGCTACCCGGGAGTACGTC. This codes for CASSTVDSATREYV.

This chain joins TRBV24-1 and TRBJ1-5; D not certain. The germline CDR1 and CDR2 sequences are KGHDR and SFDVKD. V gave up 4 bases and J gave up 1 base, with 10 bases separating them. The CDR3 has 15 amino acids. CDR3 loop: CATSDPGESNQPQHF. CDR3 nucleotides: TGTGCCACCAGTGACCCCGGGGAGAGCAATCAGCCCCAGCATTTT.

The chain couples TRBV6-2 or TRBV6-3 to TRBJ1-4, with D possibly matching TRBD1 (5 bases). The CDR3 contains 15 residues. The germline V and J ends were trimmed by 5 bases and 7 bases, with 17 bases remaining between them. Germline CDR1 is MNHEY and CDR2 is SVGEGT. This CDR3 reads CASSLTQGLTEKLFF. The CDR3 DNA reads TGTGCCAGCAGTCTGACCCAGGGCCTAACTGAAAAACTGTTTTTT.

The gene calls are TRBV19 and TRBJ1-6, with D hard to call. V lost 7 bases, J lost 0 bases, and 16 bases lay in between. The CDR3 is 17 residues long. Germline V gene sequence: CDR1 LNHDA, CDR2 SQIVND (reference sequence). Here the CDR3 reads CASNLSARSSYNSPLHF. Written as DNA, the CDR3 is TGTGCCAGTAATCTCTCGGCCCGGAGCTCCTATAATTCACCCCTCCACTTT.

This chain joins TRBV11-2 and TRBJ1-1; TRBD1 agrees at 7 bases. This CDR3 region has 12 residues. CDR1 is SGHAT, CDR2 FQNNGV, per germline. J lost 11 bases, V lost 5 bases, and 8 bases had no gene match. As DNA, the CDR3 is TGTGCCAGCAGCCCGGCGGGACAGAGGGCTTTCTTT. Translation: CASSPAGQRAFF.

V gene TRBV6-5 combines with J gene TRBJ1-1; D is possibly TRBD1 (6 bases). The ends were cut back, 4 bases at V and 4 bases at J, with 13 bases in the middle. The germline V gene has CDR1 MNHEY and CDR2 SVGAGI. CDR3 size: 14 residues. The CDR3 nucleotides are TGTGCCAGCAGTTTAATCCCAGGGGCCACTGAAGCTTTCTTT. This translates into CASSLIPGATEAFF.

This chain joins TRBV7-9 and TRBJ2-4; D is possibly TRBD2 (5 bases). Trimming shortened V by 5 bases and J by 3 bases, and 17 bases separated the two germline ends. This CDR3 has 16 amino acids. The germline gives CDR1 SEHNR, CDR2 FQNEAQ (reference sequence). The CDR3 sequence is CASSAHPDRGKNIQYF. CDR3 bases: TGTGCCAGCAGCGCCCACCCAGACCGGGGCAAAAACATTCAGTACTTC. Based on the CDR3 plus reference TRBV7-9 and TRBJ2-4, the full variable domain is DTGVSQNPRHKITKRGQNVTFRCDPISEHNRLYWYRQTLGQGPEFLTYFQNEAQLEKSRLLSDRFSAERPKGSFSTLEIQRTEQGDSAMYLCASSAHPDRGKNIQYFGAGTRLSVL.

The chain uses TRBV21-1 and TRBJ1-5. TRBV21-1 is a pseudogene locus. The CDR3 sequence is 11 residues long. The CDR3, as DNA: TGTGCCAACCCCCCCGGTCCGCCCCAGCATTTT. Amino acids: CANPPGPPQHF.

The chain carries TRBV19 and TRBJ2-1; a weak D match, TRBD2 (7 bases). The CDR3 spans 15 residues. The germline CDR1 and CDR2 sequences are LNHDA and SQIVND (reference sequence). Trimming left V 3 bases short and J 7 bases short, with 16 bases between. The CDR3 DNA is TGTGCCAGTAGTATGGGTGGGGGGGCGAGAAATGAGCAGTTCTTC. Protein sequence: CASSMGGGARNEQFF.

The CDR3 region is CASSLSRTGRNGYTF. CDR3 in DNA: TGTGCCAGCAGTTTAAGTCGGACGGGGAGGAACGGCTACACCTTC. This chain joins TRBV27 and TRBJ1-2; the D is unclear. Germline CDR1 MNHEY, CDR2 SMNVEV (reference sequence). This CDR3 is 15 amino acids long. Deletions cut 2 bases from V and 8 bases from J, with 18 bases between.

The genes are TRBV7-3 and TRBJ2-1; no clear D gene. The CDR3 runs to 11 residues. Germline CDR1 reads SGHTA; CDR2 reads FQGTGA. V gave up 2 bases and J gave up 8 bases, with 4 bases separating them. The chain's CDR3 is CASSLGHEQFF. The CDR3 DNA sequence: TGTGCCAGCAGCTTAGGCCATGAGCAGTTCTTC.

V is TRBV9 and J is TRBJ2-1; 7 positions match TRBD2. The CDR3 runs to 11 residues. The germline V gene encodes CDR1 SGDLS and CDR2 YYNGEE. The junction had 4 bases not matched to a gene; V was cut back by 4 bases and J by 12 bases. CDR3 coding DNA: TGTGCCAGCAGCAAAACGGGGGGGCAGTTCTTC. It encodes CASSKTGGQFF.

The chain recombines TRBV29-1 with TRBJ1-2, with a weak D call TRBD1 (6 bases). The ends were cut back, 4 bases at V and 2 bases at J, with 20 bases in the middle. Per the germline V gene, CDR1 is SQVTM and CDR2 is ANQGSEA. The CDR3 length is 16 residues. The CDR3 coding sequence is TGCAGCGTTGTGGGGGGGGCCACGGGGCCGAACTATGGCTACACCTTC. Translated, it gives CSVVGGATGPNYGYTF.

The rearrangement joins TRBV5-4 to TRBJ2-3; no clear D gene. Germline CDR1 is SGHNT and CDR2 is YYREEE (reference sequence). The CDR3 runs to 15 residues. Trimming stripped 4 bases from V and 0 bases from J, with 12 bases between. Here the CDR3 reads CASSPSSSSTDTQYF. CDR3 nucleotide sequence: TGTGCCAGCAGCCCTAGTAGTTCTAGCACAGATACGCAGTATTTT.

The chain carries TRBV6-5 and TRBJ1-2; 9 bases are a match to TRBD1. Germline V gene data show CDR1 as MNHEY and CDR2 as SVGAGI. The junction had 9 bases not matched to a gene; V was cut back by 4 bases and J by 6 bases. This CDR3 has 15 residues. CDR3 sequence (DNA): TGTGCCAGCAGTTTTCCTCGACAGGGGGTAGATGGCTACACCTTC. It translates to CASSFPRQGVDGYTF.

The chain's CDR3 is CASSSGQGAFGYTF. DNA for the CDR3: TGTGCCAGCAGCTCGGGACAGGGGGCGTTTGGCTACACCTTC. The chain has TRBV11-2 and TRBJ1-2, with TRBD1 identical over 12 bases. Germline CDR1 SGHAT, CDR2 FQNNGV. Germline trimming cut 4 bases from V and 7 bases from J; bases unmatched to any gene: 4. The CDR3 consists of 14 residues.

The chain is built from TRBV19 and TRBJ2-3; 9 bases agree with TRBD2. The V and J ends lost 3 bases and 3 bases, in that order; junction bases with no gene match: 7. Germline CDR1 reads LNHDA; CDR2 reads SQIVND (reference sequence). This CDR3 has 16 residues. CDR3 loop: CASSIGAGGPTDTQYF. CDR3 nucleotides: TGTGCCAGTAGTATTGGTGCGGGGGGGCCGACAGATACGCAGTATTTT.

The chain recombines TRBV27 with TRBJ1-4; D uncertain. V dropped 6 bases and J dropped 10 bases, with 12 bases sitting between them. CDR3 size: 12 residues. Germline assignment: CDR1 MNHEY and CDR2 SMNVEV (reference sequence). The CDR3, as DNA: TGTGCCAGCAGCCCCGGGATACGAAAACTGTTTTTT. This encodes CASSPGIRKLFF.

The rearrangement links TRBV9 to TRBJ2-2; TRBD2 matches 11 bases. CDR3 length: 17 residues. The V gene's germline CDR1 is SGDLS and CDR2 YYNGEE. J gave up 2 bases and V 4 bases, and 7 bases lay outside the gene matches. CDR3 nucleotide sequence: TGTGCCAGCAGCAGACTTAGCGGGGGGGCAAACACCGGGGAGCTGTTTTTT. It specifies CASSRLSGGANTGELFF.

The CDR3 sequence is CASSLARTGVSAGYTF. The CDR3 coding sequence is TGCGCCAGCAGCTTGGCCCGGACAGGGGTATCAGCTGGCTACACCTTC. The V and J genes are TRBV5-1 and TRBJ1-2, with 9 positions matching TRBD1. Germline CDR1 and CDR2: SGHRS and YFSETQ. The CDR3 loop spans 16 amino acids. The ends lost 0 bases at V and 7 bases at J; junction bases unmatched: 10. The variable domain in full, with the rest retrieved from reference TRBV5-1 and TRBJ1-2, is KAGVTQTPRYLIKTRGQQVTLSCSPISGHRSVSWYQQTPGQGLQFLFEYFSETQRNKGNFPGRFSGRQFSNSRSEMNVSTLELGDSALYLCASSLARTGVSAGYTFGSGTRLTVV.

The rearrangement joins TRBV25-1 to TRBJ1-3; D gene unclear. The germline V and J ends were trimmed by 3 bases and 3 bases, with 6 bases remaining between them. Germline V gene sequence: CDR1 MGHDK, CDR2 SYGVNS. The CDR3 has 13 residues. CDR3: CASSERDGNTIYF. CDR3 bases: TGTGCCAGCAGTGAGAGAGATGGAAACACCATATATTTT.

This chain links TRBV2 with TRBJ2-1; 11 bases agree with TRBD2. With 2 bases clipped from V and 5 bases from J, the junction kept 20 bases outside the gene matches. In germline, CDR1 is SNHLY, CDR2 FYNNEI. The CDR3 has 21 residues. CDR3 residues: CASSEPGASGGKLTINNEQFF. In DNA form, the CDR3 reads TGTGCCAGCAGTGAACCTGGAGCTAGCGGGGGGAAGCTAACTATCAACAATGAGCAGTTCTTC.

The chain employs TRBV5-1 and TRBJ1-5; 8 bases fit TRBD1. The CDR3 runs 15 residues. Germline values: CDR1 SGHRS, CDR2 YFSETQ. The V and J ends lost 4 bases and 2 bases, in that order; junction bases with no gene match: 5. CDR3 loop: CASSATGARNQPQHF. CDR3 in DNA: TGCGCCAGCAGCGCGACAGGGGCTCGCAATCAGCCCCAGCATTTT. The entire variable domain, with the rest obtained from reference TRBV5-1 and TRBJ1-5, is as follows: KAGVTQTPRYLIKTRGQQVTLSCSPISGHRSVSWYQQTPGQGLQFLFEYFSETQRNKGNFPGRFSGRQFSNSRSEMNVSTLELGDSALYLCASSATGARNQPQHFGDGTRLSIL.

In DNA, the CDR3 is TGTGCCAGCCGGGACAGTATTATGACCGGGGAGCTGTTTTTT. Its protein is CASRDSIMTGELFF. The chain recombines TRBV2 with TRBJ2-2, with 7 nucleotides matching TRBD1. V was pared by 8 bases and J by 5 bases, with 8 bases of the junction left unmatched. CDR3 length equals 14 residues. Germline lookup yields CDR1 SNHLY and CDR2 FYNNEI. The full variable domain, in which reference TRBV2 and TRBJ2-2 provide the parts outside the CDR3, is EPEVTQTPSHQVTQMGQEVILRCVPISNHLYFYWYRQILGQKVEFLVSFYNNEISEKSEIFDDQFSVERPDGSNFTLKIRSTKLEDSAMYFCASRDSIMTGELFFGEGSRLTVL.

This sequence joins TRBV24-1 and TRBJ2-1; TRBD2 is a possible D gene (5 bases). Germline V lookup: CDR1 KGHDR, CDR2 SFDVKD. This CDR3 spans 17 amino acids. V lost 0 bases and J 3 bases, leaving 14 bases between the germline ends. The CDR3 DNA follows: TGTGCCACCAGTGATTTGGACGGCGGGTATCACTACAATGAGCAGTTCTTC. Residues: CATSDLDGGYHYNEQFF.

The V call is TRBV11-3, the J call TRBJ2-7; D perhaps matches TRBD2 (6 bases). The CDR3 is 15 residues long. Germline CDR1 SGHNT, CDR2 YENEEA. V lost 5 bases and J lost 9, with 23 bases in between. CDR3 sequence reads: CASSPGVAETFGQYF. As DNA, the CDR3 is TGTGCCAGCAGCCCCGGAGTAGCGGAGACCTTCGGGCAGTACTTC.

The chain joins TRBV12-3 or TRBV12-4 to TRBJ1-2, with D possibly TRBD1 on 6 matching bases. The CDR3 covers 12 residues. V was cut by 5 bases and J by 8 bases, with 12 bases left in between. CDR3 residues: CASSAPGAGYTF. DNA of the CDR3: TGTGCCAGCAGTGCGCCAGGGGCCGGCTACACCTTC.

This CDR3 is CASSLAGTREYNEQFF. In nucleotides, the CDR3 is TGTGCCAGCAGCTTAGCGGGGACACGGGAATACAATGAGCAGTTCTTC. V is TRBV7-9 and J is TRBJ2-1, with TRBD1 as a possible D gene (6 bases). Germline CDR1 SEHNR, CDR2 FQNEAQ (reference sequence). Deletions cut 0 bases from V and 4 bases from J, with 13 bases between. CDR3 length: 16 residues.

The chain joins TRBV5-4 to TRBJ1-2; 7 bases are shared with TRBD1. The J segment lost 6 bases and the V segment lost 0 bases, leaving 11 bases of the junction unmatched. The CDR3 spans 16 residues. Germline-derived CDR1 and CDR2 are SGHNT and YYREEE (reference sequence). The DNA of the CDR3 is TGTGCCAGCAGCTTGGCCAACTTTCGACAGGGAGATGGCTACACCTTC. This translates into CASSLANFRQGDGYTF. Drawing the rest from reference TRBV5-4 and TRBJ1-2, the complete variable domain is ETGVTQSPTHLIKTRGQQVTLRCSSQSGHNTVSWYQQALGQGPQFIFQYYREEENGRGNFPPRFSGLQFPNYSSELNVNALELDDSALYLCASSLANFRQGDGYTFGSGTRLTVV.

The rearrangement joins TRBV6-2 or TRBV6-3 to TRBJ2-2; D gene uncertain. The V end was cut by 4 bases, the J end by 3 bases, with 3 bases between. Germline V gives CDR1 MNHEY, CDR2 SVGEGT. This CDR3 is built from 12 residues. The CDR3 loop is CASSSYTGELFF. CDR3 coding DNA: TGTGCCAGCAGTTCCTACACCGGGGAGCTGTTTTTT.

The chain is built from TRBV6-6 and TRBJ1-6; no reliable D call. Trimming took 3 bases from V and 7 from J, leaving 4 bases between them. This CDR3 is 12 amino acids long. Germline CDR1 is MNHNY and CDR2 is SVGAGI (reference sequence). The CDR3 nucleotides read TGTGCCAGCAGTTATAGAAATTCACCCCTCCACTTT. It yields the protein CASSYRNSPLHF.